This T cell receptor beta chain originates from a study of molecular identifiers for immune sequencing clone quantification. In the study overall: Replicates involved a five-way split of RNA from around 18,000 or 91,000 naive CD8 cells, with sequencing of four.

Whole-study findings and limits: Barcode-sharing identical TCR molecules could underestimate highly expanded clone sizes. Over 99% of effector molecules, yet under 1% of naive-cell molecules, were held by clones above 20 RNA copies.

TCRdb reanalysed the PCR reads using MiXCR and keeps one entry per CDR3 protein. The data contain a few hundred thousand distinct CDR3 sequences, roughly a fifth of them singletons. This clonotype was counted only a few times. Its antigen is unidentified. Looked up from germline, CDR1 is SSHAT and CDR2 is FNYEAQ (reference sequence). The V and J ends lost 4 bases and 1 base, in that order; junction bases with no gene match: 5. CDR3 length: 15 residues. Naive CD8 T cell sorting was performed on the CD8+CD4-CCR7+CD45RA+ phenotype. The TCR sequence derives from a human donor in good health. Some libraries in this study had Jurkat cell RNA spiked in. Sequencing was carried out using naive CD8+ T cells from blood, with Jurkat cell RNA spiked in. The subset: FACS-sorted CD8+CD4-CCR7+CD45RA+ naive T cells. The rearrangement links TRBV7-7 to TRBJ1-2; TRBD1 aligns across 8 bases. The CDR3 protein is CASSYHRGINYGYTF. CDR3 sequence (DNA): TGTGCCAGCAGCTACCACAGGGGGATTAACTATGGCTACACCTTC.